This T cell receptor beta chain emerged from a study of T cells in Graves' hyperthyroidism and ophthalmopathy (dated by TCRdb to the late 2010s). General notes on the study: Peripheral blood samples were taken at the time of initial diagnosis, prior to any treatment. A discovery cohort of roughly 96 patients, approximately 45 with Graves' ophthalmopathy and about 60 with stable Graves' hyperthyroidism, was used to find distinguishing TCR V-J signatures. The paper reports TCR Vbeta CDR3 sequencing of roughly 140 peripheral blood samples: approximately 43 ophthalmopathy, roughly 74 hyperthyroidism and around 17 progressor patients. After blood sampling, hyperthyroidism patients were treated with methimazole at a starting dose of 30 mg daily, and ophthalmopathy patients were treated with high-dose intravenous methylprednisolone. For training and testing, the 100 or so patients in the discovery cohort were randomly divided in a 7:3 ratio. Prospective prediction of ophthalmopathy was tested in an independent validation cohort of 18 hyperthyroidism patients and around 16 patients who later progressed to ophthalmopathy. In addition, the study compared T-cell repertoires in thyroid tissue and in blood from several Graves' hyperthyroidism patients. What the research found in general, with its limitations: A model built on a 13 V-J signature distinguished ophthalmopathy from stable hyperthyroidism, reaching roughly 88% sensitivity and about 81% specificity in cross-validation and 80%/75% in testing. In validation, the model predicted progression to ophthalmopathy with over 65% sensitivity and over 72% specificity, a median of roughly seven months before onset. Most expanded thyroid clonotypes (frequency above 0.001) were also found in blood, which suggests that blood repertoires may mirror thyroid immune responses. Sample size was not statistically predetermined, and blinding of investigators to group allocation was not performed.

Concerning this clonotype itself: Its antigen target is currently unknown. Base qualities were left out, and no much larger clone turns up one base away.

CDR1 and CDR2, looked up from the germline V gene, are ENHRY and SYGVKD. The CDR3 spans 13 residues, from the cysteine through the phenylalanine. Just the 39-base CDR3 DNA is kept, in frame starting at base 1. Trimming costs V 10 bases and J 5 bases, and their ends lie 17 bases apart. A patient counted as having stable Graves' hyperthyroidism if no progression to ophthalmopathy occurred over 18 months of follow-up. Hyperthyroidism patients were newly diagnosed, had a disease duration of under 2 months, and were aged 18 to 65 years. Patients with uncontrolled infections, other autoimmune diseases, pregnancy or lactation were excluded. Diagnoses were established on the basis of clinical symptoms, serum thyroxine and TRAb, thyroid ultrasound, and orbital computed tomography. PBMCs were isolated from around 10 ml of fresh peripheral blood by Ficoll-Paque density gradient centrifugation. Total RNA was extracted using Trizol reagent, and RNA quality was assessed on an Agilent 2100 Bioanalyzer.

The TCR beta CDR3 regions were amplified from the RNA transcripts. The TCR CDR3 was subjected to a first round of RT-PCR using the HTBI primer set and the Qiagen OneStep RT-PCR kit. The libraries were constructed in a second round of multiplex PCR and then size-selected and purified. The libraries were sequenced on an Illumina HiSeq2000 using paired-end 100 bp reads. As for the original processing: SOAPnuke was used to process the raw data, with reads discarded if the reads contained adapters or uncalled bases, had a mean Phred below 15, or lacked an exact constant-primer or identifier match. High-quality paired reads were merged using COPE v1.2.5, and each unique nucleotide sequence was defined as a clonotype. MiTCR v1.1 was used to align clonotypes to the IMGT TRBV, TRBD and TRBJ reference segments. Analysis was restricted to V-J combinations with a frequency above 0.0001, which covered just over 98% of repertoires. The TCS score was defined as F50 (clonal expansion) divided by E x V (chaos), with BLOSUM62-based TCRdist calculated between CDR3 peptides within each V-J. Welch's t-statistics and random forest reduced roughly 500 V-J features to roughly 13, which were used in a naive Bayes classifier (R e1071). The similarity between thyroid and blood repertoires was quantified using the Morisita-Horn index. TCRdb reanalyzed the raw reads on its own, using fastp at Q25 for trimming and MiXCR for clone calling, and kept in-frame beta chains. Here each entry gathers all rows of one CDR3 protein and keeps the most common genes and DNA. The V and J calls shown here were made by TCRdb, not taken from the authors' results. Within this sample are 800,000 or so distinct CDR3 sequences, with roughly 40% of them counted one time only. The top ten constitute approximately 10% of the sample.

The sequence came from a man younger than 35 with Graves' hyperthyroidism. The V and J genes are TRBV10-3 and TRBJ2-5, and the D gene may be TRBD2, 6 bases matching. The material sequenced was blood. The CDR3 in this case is CASTRENGETQYF. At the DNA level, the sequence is TGTGCCAGCACTCGGGAGAACGGGGAGACCCAGTACTTC.